The 11 T cell receptor beta chains reported below all come from one sample, sequenced in a study of blood T cell repertoires in COVID-19. Clones were read by immunoSEQ multiplex PCR, and TCRdb kept only the in-frame ones, dropping some. The sample has under 400,000 clones, 89% seen once; the top ten hold around 4%. Specimen: peripheral blood. These receptors came from a woman aged 55 to 70 with COVID-19, enrolled during active disease.

This chain links TRBV9 with TRBJ1-2; D is ambiguous. Germline V CDR1 and CDR2: SGDLS, YYNGEE. The CDR3 has 18 amino acids. V was clipped by 3 bases and J by 1 base, with 22 bases between them. DNA of the CDR3: TGTGCCAGCAGCGCCGCTGGGCGCAGGCCGAGAGATAACTATGGCTACACCTTC. Translating gives CASSAAGRRPRDNYGYTF.

V is TRBV7-3 and J is TRBJ2-1; unclear D gene. This CDR3 has 15 residues. V shed 5 bases and J shed 4 bases, with 15 bases lying between them. Germline CDR1 and CDR2: SGHTA and FQGTGA. The CDR3 bases are TGTGCCAGCAGCCATAACGTAGCCCCATACAATGAGCAGTTCTTC. Translated: CASSHNVAPYNEQFF.

In DNA form, the CDR3 reads TGTGCCAGCACCCTTGAATGGGAAGGGGGTTATGGCTACACCTTC. The encoded protein is CASTLEWEGGYGYTF. The chain is built from TRBV6-5 and TRBJ1-2, with D possibly being TRBD1 (6 bases). In germline, CDR1 is MNHEY, CDR2 SVGAGI. The CDR3 sequence is 15 residues long. V gave up 7 bases and J gave up 5 bases, with 20 bases separating them.

J is TRBJ2-1 and V is TRBV27; TRBD1 aligns across 9 bases. V lost 6 bases to trimming and J lost 9 bases; unmatched junction nucleotides: 3. Germline CDR1 MNHEY, CDR2 SMNVEV (reference sequence). CDR3 length equals 12 residues. DNA of the CDR3: TGTGCCAGCAGCGGACAGGGGCCTGAGCAGTTCTTC. This translates into CASSGQGPEQFF.

J is TRBJ1-5 and V is TRBV19; 7 bases line up with TRBD1. Germline V gives CDR1 LNHDA, CDR2 SQIVND (reference sequence). This CDR3 is built from 14 residues. V trimming: 6 bases; J trimming: 6 bases; junction bases outside the gene matches: 8. The CDR3 DNA reads TGTGCCAGTAGAACAACAGGGGTCGGTCAGCCCCAGCATTTT. This gives the protein CASRTTGVGQPQHF.

V gene TRBV2 combines with J gene TRBJ1-1; D unclear. Trimming removed 5 bases at V and 1 base at J, with 11 bases between. The CDR3 loop spans 14 amino acids. Germline V CDR1 and CDR2: SNHLY, FYNNEI. The chain's CDR3 is CASSPGFGNTEAFF. The CDR3 DNA follows: TGTGCCAGCAGTCCAGGTTTTGGGAACACTGAAGCTTTCTTT.

This chain joins TRBV5-8 and TRBJ1-3; maybe TRBD1 (6 bases). From germline, CDR1 is SGHTS and CDR2 YDEGEE. Trimming removed 0 bases from V and 4 bases from J, with 8 bases in between. The CDR3 has 14 residues. The CDR3 DNA reads as TGTGCCAGCAGCTTGGCAGGGGCCGGAAACACCATATATTTT. Its protein product is CASSLAGAGNTIYF.

CDR3 in DNA: TGTGCCAGCTCCAAAGAGGGGGGGGGCTATGGCTACACCTTC. This encodes CASSKEGGGYGYTF. This rearrangement joins TRBV2 to TRBJ1-2, with D possibly matching TRBD1 (6 bases). The germline CDR1 and CDR2 sequences are SNHLY and FYNNEI. Trimming removed 8 bases at V and 4 bases at J, with 17 bases between. This CDR3 comprises 14 residues.

This clone showed up just a few times. The chain is built from TRBV28 and TRBJ1-2, with 10 bases identical to TRBD1. The CDR3 spans 15 residues. Germline CDR1 MDHEN, CDR2 SYDVKM. Trimming took 5 bases from V and 5 from J; bases not matched to a gene: 8. DNA of the CDR3: TGTGCCAGCAGTCCCCTGACAGGGGGCCCGTATGGCTACACCTTC. Translated, it gives CASSPLTGGPYGYTF.

V and J are TRBV28 and TRBJ1-2; D remains ambiguous. Germline-derived CDR1 and CDR2 are MDHEN and SYDVKM. Trimming shortened V by 8 bases and J by 8 bases, and 12 bases separated the two germline ends. CDR3 size: 11 residues. This chain's CDR3 is CASGLRGGYTF. In DNA, the CDR3 is TGTGCCAGCGGGTTGCGGGGAGGCTACACCTTC.

The CDR3 nucleotides read TGTGCCAGCAGCTTGGCCCAGGGGGCGCGTCGAGGCTACACCTTC. This codes for CASSLAQGARRGYTF. V gene TRBV5-4 combines with J gene TRBJ1-2, with 8 bases aligning to TRBD1. Germline V gives CDR1 SGHNT, CDR2 YYREEE (reference sequence). This CDR3 has 15 amino acids. V shed 0 bases, J shed 8 bases, and the junction held 9 bases outside the gene matches. Complete variable domain (other parts from reference TRBV5-4 and TRBJ1-2): ETGVTQSPTHLIKTRGQQVTLRCSSQSGHNTVSWYQQALGQGPQFIFQYYREEENGRGNFPPRFSGLQFPNYSSELNVNALELDDSALYLCASSLAQGARRGYTFGSGTRLTVV.